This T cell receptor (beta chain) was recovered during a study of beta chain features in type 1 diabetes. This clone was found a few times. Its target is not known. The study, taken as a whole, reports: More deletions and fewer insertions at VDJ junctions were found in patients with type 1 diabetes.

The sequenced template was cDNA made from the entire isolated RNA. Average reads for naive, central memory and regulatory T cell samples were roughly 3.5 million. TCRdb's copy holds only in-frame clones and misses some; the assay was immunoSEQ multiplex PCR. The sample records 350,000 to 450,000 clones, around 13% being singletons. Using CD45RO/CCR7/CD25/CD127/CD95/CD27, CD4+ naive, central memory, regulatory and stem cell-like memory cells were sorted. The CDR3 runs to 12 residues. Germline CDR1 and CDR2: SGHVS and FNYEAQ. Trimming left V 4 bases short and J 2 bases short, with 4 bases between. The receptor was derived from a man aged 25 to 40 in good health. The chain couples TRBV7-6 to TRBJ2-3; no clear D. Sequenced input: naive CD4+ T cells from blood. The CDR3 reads CASSSYTDTQYF. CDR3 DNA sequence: TGTGCCAGCAGCTCGTACACAGATACGCAGTATTTT.